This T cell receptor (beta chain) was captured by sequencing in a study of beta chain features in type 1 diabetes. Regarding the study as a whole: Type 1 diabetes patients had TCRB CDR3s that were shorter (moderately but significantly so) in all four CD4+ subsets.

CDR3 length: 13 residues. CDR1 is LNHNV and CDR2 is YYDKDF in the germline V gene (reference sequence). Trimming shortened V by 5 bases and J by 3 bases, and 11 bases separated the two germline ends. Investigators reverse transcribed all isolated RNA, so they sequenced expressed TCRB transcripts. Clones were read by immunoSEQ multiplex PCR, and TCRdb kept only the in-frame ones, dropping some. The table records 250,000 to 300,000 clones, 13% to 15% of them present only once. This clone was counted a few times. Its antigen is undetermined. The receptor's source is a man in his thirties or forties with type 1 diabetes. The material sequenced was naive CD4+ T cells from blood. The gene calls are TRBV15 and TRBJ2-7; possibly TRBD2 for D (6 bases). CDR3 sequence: CATSSHGGYEQYF. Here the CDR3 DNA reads TGTGCCACCAGCTCCCACGGGGGCTACGAGCAGTACTTC.